What follows are 2 T cell receptor beta chains derived from one specimen sequenced in a study of cytomegalovirus exposure and HLA in healthy donors. TCRdb's copy holds only in-frame clones and misses some; the assay was immunoSEQ multiplex PCR. The sample has 56,000 or so clones, roughly 93% seen once; the top ten hold more than 1.5%. The sequenced sample consisted of PBMCs. These TCRs come from a woman under 30 in good health and CMV-seropositive.

The chain recombines TRBV5-4 with TRBJ2-2; D is perhaps TRBD1 (5 bases). This CDR3 contains 18 residues. Deletions cut 2 bases from V and 4 bases from J, with 21 bases between. Germline assignment: CDR1 SGHNT and CDR2 YYREEE (reference sequence). Here the CDR3 reads CASSFSALTGWGTGELFF. The CDR3 bases are TGTGCCAGCAGCTTTTCCGCCCTAACAGGTTGGGGCACCGGGGAGCTGTTTTTT.

The chain links TRBV11-2 to TRBJ1-6; the match to TRBD1 covers 7 bases. V trimming: 3 bases; J trimming: 6 bases; junction bases outside the gene matches: 8. This CDR3 has 16 amino acids. Germline CDR1 is SGHAT and CDR2 is FQNNGV. For the CDR3, the DNA is TGTGCCAGCAGCTTCCAGCAGACAGGGTTTAATTCACCCCTCCACTTT. Translated: CASSFQQTGFNSPLHF.